The 2 T cell receptor beta chains given below trace back to one sample, sequenced in a study of blood T cell repertoires in COVID-19. Here immunoSEQ multiplex PCR was the method, and the copy in TCRdb shows in-frame clones only, minus some. The data contain under 300,000 clones, more than 75% of them singletons. The sequencing input was peripheral blood. These receptor sequences come from an older man with acute or convalescent COVID-19.

Remarks on this clone: The same CDR3 arises from other DNA sequences in this sample as well. V gene TRBV29-1 combines with J gene TRBJ1-1, with no clear D. The CDR3 runs 10 residues. Germline CDR1 and CDR2: SQVTM and ANQGSEA. V lost 4 bases and J 2 bases, leaving 2 bases between the germline ends. The CDR3 bases are TGCAGCGTTGCTAACACTGAAGCTTTCTTT. Amino acids: CSVANTEAFF.

The chain combines TRBV7-3 with TRBJ1-1, with TRBD1 matching over 10 bases. This CDR3 comprises 14 residues. Germline CDR1 SGHTA, CDR2 FQGTGA. V was clipped by 4 bases and J by 6 bases; unmatched bases: 5. The CDR3 DNA is TGTGCCAGCAGCTCAGACAGGGGGCCCGCTGAAGCTTTCTTT. This gives the protein CASSSDRGPAEAFF. The whole variable domain, filled in from reference TRBV7-3 and TRBJ1-1, reads GAGVSQTPSNKVTEKGKYVELRCDPISGHTALYWYRQSLGQGPEFLIYFQGTGAADDSGLPNDRFFAVRPEGSVSTLKIQRTERGDSAVYLCASSSDRGPAEAFFGQGTRLTVV.